These 30 T cell receptor beta chains came from one sample sequenced in a study of graft-versus-host responses after intestinal transplantation. Their antigens remain unidentified. Some clones are missing from TCRdb's copy, which holds only in-frame ones; the method was immunoSEQ multiplex PCR. The table records over 100,000 clones, around 95% of them present only once. Sample: unstimulated CD8+ T cells sorted from spleen or lymph node cells, taken before intestinal transplant. The receptors here all came from a human donor who received an intestinal transplant.

This sequence joins TRBV7-6 and TRBJ2-1; TRBD2 agrees at 10 bases. This CDR3 contains 15 residues. The V and J ends lost 3 bases and 8 bases, in that order; junction bases with no gene match: 7. Germline V CDR1 and CDR2: SGHVS, FNYEAQ. CDR3 protein: CASSLRASGRYEQFF. DNA of the CDR3: TGTGCCAGCAGCTTGAGGGCTAGCGGGAGATATGAGCAGTTCTTC.

The chain employs TRBV6-6 and TRBJ2-5; D is perhaps TRBD1 (6 bases). Germline lookup yields CDR1 MNHNY and CDR2 SVGAGI (reference sequence). V gave up 4 bases and J gave up 5 bases, with 20 bases separating them. The CDR3 is 16 residues long. CDR3 in DNA: TGTGCCAGCAGTTCTACCGGGACCGCTAGGGGGGAGACCCAGTACTTC. Encoded protein: CASSSTGTARGETQYF.

This clone was picked up one time. CDR3 coding DNA: TGCGCCAGCAGCCAAAGGGACAGGGCCACCACTGAAGCTTTCTTT. Translating it yields CASSQRDRATTEAFF. J is TRBJ1-1 and V is TRBV23-1, with TRBD1 matching over 9 bases. TRBV23-1 is sorted into the ORF group, with uncertain function. The junction had 9 bases not matched to a gene; V was cut back by 6 bases and J by 4 bases. This CDR3 spans 15 amino acids.

V and J are TRBV2 and TRBJ1-4; D remains unclear. CDR1 is SNHLY and CDR2 is FYNNEI in the germline V gene. Trimming took 1 base from V and 7 from J, leaving 16 bases between them. CDR3 length: 16 residues. The CDR3 reads CASSEETLAAVEKLFF. The CDR3 region has the DNA TGTGCCAGCAGTGAAGAAACACTGGCGGCGGTTGAAAAACTGTTTTTT.

The V gene is TRBV27, the J gene TRBJ1-1; 8 bases are a match to TRBD1. CDR1 MNHEY and CDR2 SMNVEV come from the germline V gene (reference sequence). V lost 1 base and J lost 0; bases outside the gene matches: 10. The CDR3 totals 18 residues. CDR3 sequence: CASSLLLPGGLMNTEAFF. In DNA, the CDR3 is TGTGCCAGCAGTTTATTGCTCCCAGGGGGCCTGATGAACACTGAAGCTTTCTTT.

The rearrangement uses TRBV10-3 and TRBJ1-5, with D possibly being TRBD1 (6 bases). Germline V gives CDR1 ENHRY, CDR2 SYGVKD. CDR3 length: 14 amino acids. Trimming took 10 bases from V and 1 from J, leaving 14 bases between them. Here the CDR3 reads CATMGAGSNQPQHF. CDR3 nucleotides: TGTGCCACAATGGGGGCTGGGAGCAATCAGCCCCAGCATTTT.

The rearrangement joins TRBV19 to TRBJ2-7, with TRBD1 matching over 8 bases. The CDR3 is 15 amino acids. CDR1 and CDR2 from the germline V gene are LNHDA and SQIVND (reference sequence). Trimming removed 3 bases from V and 7 bases from J; junction bases left unmatched: 11. CDR3 in amino acids: CASSIDRGWEKEQYF. The CDR3 DNA reads TGTGCCAGTAGTATTGACAGGGGTTGGGAAAAGGAGCAGTACTTC.

The chain joins TRBV14 to TRBJ1-2, with 7 bases identical to TRBD1. The CDR3 covers 15 residues. Per germline, CDR1 SGHDN and CDR2 FVKESK. Trimming removed 4 bases from V and 6 bases from J; junction bases left unmatched: 11. CDR3 DNA: TGTGCCAGCAGCCTCGGGGGAGGGGGCTCGGATGGCTACACCTTC. Its translation: CASSLGGGGSDGYTF.

J is TRBJ2-7 and V is TRBV5-6; 9 bases are a match to TRBD2. The CDR3 loop spans 14 amino acids. The J segment lost 5 bases and the V segment lost 0 bases, leaving 3 bases of the junction unmatched. Germline values: CDR1 SGHDT, CDR2 YYEEEE. The CDR3 here is CASSLGLAGDEQYF. The CDR3 DNA is TGTGCCAGCAGCTTGGGTTTAGCGGGAGACGAGCAGTACTTC.

The gene calls are TRBV29-1 and TRBJ1-1, with D hard to call. V dropped 3 bases and J dropped 8 bases, with 7 bases sitting between them. The germline V gene has CDR1 SQVTM and CDR2 ANQGSEA. CDR3 length equals 10 residues. CDR3: CSVDNGEAFF. CDR3 bases: TGCAGCGTTGATAACGGCGAAGCTTTCTTT.

The table lists this clone with a few counts. This chain connects TRBV13 to TRBJ2-1; 8 positions agree with TRBD1. The CDR3 loop spans 16 amino acids. Per the germline V gene, CDR1 is PRHDT and CDR2 is FYEKMQ (reference sequence). J gave up 2 bases and V 5 bases, and 8 bases lay outside the gene matches. The CDR3 region is CASSLSDRGPYNEQFF. DNA of the CDR3: TGTGCCAGCAGCCTATCAGACAGGGGCCCCTACAATGAGCAGTTCTTC.

This rearrangement joins TRBV4-3 to TRBJ1-2; tentative D call: TRBD1 (5 bases). V was pared by 0 bases and J by 0 bases, with 8 bases between. Germline CDR1 and CDR2: LGHNA and YSLEER. The CDR3 contains 15 residues. The CDR3 DNA is TGCGCCAGCAGCCAAGATTGGACATCTAACTATGGCTACACCTTC. The encoded protein is CASSQDWTSNYGYTF.

This clone occurred once. This rearrangement joins TRBV7-6 to TRBJ2-6; D is ambiguous. V was trimmed by 0 bases and J by 2 bases, leaving 5 bases between them. This CDR3 has 15 residues. Germline V gene data show CDR1 as SGHVS and CDR2 as FNYEAQ. The CDR3 spells CASSLAEAGANVLTF. In DNA, the CDR3 is TGTGCCAGCAGCTTAGCCGAGGCTGGGGCCAACGTCCTGACTTTC.

This sequence joins TRBV13 and TRBJ1-3; no firm D call. The CDR3 loop spans 15 amino acids. Germline-derived CDR1 and CDR2 are PRHDT and FYEKMQ (reference sequence). The germline V and J ends were trimmed by 0 bases and 4 bases, with 10 bases remaining between them. CDR3 residues: CASSLGRTEGNTIYF. The CDR3 DNA sequence: TGTGCCAGCAGCTTAGGCCGGACGGAGGGAAACACCATATATTTT. The entire variable domain, with the rest obtained from reference TRBV13 and TRBJ1-3, is as follows: AAGVIQSPRHLIKEKRETATLKCYPIPRHDTVYWYQQGPGQDPQFLISFYEKMQSDKGSIPDRFSAQQFSDYHSELNMSSLELGDSALYFCASSLGRTEGNTIYFGEGSWLTVV.

This sequence joins TRBV19 and TRBJ2-7, with D tentatively TRBD2 (5 bases). Deletions cut 5 bases from V and 3 bases from J, with 14 bases between. The CDR3 is 14 amino acids. Germline V lookup: CDR1 LNHDA, CDR2 SQIVND (reference sequence). The CDR3 coding sequence is TGTGCCAGTAGTCCAACGGGGAGTGTCTACGAGCAGTACTTC. Its translation is CASSPTGSVYEQYF.

This chain joins TRBV5-5 and TRBJ2-5; D unresolved. The germline CDR1 and CDR2 sequences are SGHKS and YYEKEE (reference sequence). The CDR3 consists of 13 residues. Trimming left V 4 bases short and J 5 bases short, with 12 bases between. DNA for the CDR3: TGTGCCAGCAGCCCGCCCCTGGGGGAGACCCAGTACTTC. Its translation: CASSPPLGETQYF.

The V gene is TRBV30, the J gene TRBJ2-1, with 9 bases lining up with TRBD2. J gave up 0 bases and V 3 bases, and 3 bases lay outside the gene matches. CDR3 size: 15 residues. CDR1 is GTSNPN, CDR2 SVGIG, per germline (reference sequence). The CDR3 region has the DNA TGTGCCTGGAGCTATAGCGGGAGCTCCTACAATGAGCAGTTCTTC. Protein: CAWSYSGSSYNEQFF.

The chain joins TRBV7-4 to TRBJ1-2, with D unresolved. From germline, CDR1 is SGHVT and CDR2 SQSDAQ. The V end was cut by 5 bases, the J end by 6 bases, with 16 bases between. This CDR3 comprises 14 residues. The DNA for the CDR3 is TGTGCCAGCAGCCGTTCAGACGGAGGAGATGGCTACACCTTC. Amino acid sequence: CASSRSDGGDGYTF. Filled out from reference TRBV7-4 and TRBJ1-2, the complete variable domain reads GAGVSQSPRYKVAKRGRDVALRCDSISGHVTLYWYRQTLGQGSEVLTYSQSDAQRDKSGRPSGRFSAERPERSVSTLKIQRTEQGDSAVYLCASSRSDGGDGYTFGSGTRLTVV.

V and J are TRBV29-1 and TRBJ2-1; weak D call: TRBD1 (5 bases). Trimming shortened V by 4 bases and J by 5 bases, and 12 bases separated the two germline ends. The CDR3 consists of 13 residues. Germline loops: CDR1 SQVTM, CDR2 ANQGSEA. The CDR3 sequence is CSVVRAEDNEQFF. CDR3 DNA sequence: TGCAGCGTTGTCAGGGCAGAGGACAATGAGCAGTTCTTC.

The CDR3, as DNA: TGTGCCAGTAGTATAGACGCGGGCAACTATGGCTACACCTTC. This encodes CASSIDAGNYGYTF. The chain recombines TRBV19 with TRBJ1-2; D not certain. The V gene lost 0 bases and the J gene lost 2 bases, with 7 bases spanning the gap. Germline CDR1 and CDR2: LNHDA and SQIVND (reference sequence). The CDR3 totals 14 residues.

The chain links TRBV30 to TRBJ1-2; unclear D gene. The CDR3 runs 12 residues. Per germline, CDR1 GTSNPN and CDR2 SVGIG (reference sequence). V was trimmed by 6 bases and J by 8 bases, leaving 16 bases between them. The chain's CDR3 is CACNRELGGYTF. CDR3 nucleotide sequence: TGTGCCTGTAATCGCGAATTGGGGGGCTACACCTTC.

CDR3 loop: CASSLVWEGETQYF. The CDR3 DNA reads as TGTGCCAGCAGCTTGGTCTGGGAGGGGGAGACCCAGTACTTC. The rearrangement links TRBV5-4 to TRBJ2-5; 7 bases line up with TRBD2. V dropped 0 bases and J dropped 5; count of bases not matched to a gene: 4. The length of the CDR3 is 14 residues. Germline V CDR1 and CDR2: SGHNT, YYREEE (reference sequence).

This chain joins TRBV13 and TRBJ1-1, with TRBD1 as a possible D gene (5 bases). Germline CDR1 is PRHDT and CDR2 is FYEKMQ (reference sequence). The CDR3 extends over 16 amino acids. Trimming removed 5 bases from V and 1 base from J, with 17 bases in between. The CDR3 bases are TGTGCCAGCAGCCCCCGGGAGGGGTTGCAGAACACTGAAGCTTTCTTT. Its protein is CASSPREGLQNTEAFF. Using reference TRBV13 and TRBJ1-1 for the parts outside the CDR3, the full variable domain is AAGVIQSPRHLIKEKRETATLKCYPIPRHDTVYWYQQGPGQDPQFLISFYEKMQSDKGSIPDRFSAQQFSDYHSELNMSSLELGDSALYFCASSPREGLQNTEAFFGQGTRLTVV.

The gene calls are TRBV28 and TRBJ2-7, with a weak D call TRBD1 (5 bases). Germline-derived CDR1 and CDR2 are MDHEN and SYDVKM. The CDR3 runs to 14 residues. V shed 5 bases and J shed 1 base, with 12 bases lying between them. CDR3 DNA sequence: TGTGCCAGCAGTCTAGTTAGGGGATCCTACGAGCAGTACTTC. It codes for CASSLVRGSYEQYF.

The rearrangement uses TRBV28 and TRBJ1-1; D call uncertain. The V and J ends lost 2 bases and 3 bases respectively, with 10 bases between them. Germline CDR1 reads MDHEN; CDR2 reads SYDVKM. CDR3 length equals 14 residues. The CDR3 loop is CASSLGILHTEAFF. The CDR3 nucleotides read TGTGCCAGCAGTTTAGGAATCCTCCACACTGAAGCTTTCTTT.

This clone has just one count. This sequence joins TRBV7-2 and TRBJ2-6; D gene uncertain. Germline CDR1 is SGHTA and CDR2 is FQGNSA. V lost 3 bases and J lost 2, with 11 bases in between. The CDR3 covers 16 residues. The chain's CDR3 is CASSFPFGAGANVLTF. The CDR3 coding sequence is TGTGCCAGCAGCTTTCCCTTTGGGGCTGGGGCCAACGTCCTGACTTTC.

J is TRBJ1-4 and V is TRBV13, with D uncertain. This CDR3 contains 16 residues. Germline CDR1 reads PRHDT; CDR2 reads FYEKMQ (reference sequence). Trimming took off 4 bases at V and 0 bases at J, with 12 bases between the two ends. In nucleotides, the CDR3 is TGTGCCAGCAGCTCTCGATCGGGCGCAACTAATGAAAAACTGTTTTTT. This codes for CASSSRSGATNEKLFF.

The genes are TRBV6-1 and TRBJ1-1, with 8 positions matching TRBD1. The V segment lost 2 bases and the J segment 5 bases; nucleotides outside the gene matches: 7. This CDR3 is built from 15 residues. Germline V gene lookup returns CDR1 MNHNS and CDR2 SASEGT. The chain's CDR3 is CASSEPRTGRTEAFF. The CDR3 region has the DNA TGTGCCAGCAGTGAACCGAGGACAGGGAGAACTGAAGCTTTCTTT.

The chain uses TRBV9 and TRBJ2-7; 9 bases map to TRBD1. The J segment lost 4 bases and the V segment lost 3 bases, leaving 5 bases of the junction unmatched. This CDR3 region has 14 residues. CDR1 is SGDLS and CDR2 is YYNGEE in the germline V gene. CDR3 DNA: TGTGCCAGCAGCGGTCGGACAGGGGATTACGAGCAGTACTTC. Protein: CASSGRTGDYEQYF.

This sequence joins TRBV7-9 and TRBJ2-5; D is unresolved. The germline V and J ends were trimmed by 1 base and 1 base, with 7 bases remaining between them. The CDR3 loop spans 14 amino acids. CDR1 is SEHNR, CDR2 FQNEAQ, per germline (reference sequence). The CDR3 nucleotides are TGTGCCAGCAGCTTAGGTCAATTCCAAGAGACCCAGTACTTC. This translates into CASSLGQFQETQYF. Supplemented by reference TRBV7-9 and TRBJ2-5, the full variable domain reads DTGVSQNPRHKITKRGQNVTFRCDPISEHNRLYWYRQTLGQGPEFLTYFQNEAQLEKSRLLSDRFSAERPKGSFSTLEIQRTEQGDSAMYLCASSLGQFQETQYFGPGTRLLVL.